The rows below give T cell receptor beta chains drawn from one sample of a study of blood T cell repertoires in COVID-19. Method: immunoSEQ multiplex PCR; TCRdb's copy keeps in-frame clones and lacks some. This table holds about 230,000 clones, under 85% found once. The specimen was PBMCs or T cells enriched from blood (not recorded which). The source is a man in his 60s who had recovered from COVID-19. Each CDR3 is given with its conserved first and last residue. A D gene is named only where the DNA matches it firmly. Size is stated for part of the rows, as once, few or many counts, or as a class when the clone is expanded.

abundance	d_gene	j_gene	v_gene	CDR3nt	CDR3aa
many	-	TRBJ2-1	TRBV4-1	TGCGCCAGCAGCCAATCCGGACAGACCTACAATGAGCAGTTCTTC	CASSQSGQTYNEQFF
once	TRBD1	TRBJ2-1	TRBV7-9	TGTGCCAGCAGCTTAAACCGGGACAGGGAATTCTTC	CASSLNRDREFF
-	-	TRBJ1-2	TRBV5-8	TGTGCCAGCAGCTTGAGGCGGGGGAGGGATGGCTACACCTTC	CASSLRRGRDGYTF
-	TRBD1	TRBJ1-1	TRBV9	TGTGCCAGCGGAAGGGACAGCGAGAACACTGAAGCTTTCTTT	CASGRDSENTEAFF
-	TRBD1	TRBJ2-6	TRBV3-1/TRBV3-2	TGTGCCAGCAGCCATCGGACAGGGGGATCCTCTGGGGCCAACGTCCTGACTTTC	CASSHRTGGSSGANVLTF
-	-	TRBJ1-6	TRBV19	TGTGCCAGTAGTATTGATGGAGACTCACCCCTCCACTTT	CASSIDGDSPLHF
once	TRBD1	TRBJ1-1	TRBV11-3	TGTGCCAGCAGCTTAGAATACAGGGGAGGCACTGAAGCTTTCTTT	CASSLEYRGGTEAFF
-	TRBD1	TRBJ1-4	TRBV6-6	TGTGCCAGCAGCCGGGACAGGGGAGAAGAAAAACTGTTTTTT	CASSRDRGEEKLFF
-	-	TRBJ2-3	TRBV24-1	TGTGCCACCAGTCGGTCGAGGCTCACAGATACGCAGTATTTT	CATSRSRLTDTQYF
-	-	TRBJ2-1	TRBV5-1	TGCGCCAGCAGCTTGGCCCTTGACAATGAGCAGTTCTTC	CASSLALDNEQFF